This T cell receptor beta chain was found in a study of blood T cell repertoires in COVID-19. Study information: Researchers got acute and convalescent COVID-19 samples from the United States, Italy and Spain. Nucleic acid was either cDNA or gDNA, and it came from T cells, B-cell-depleted T cells, or PBMCs.

Original processing notes: Amplifying reference gene primers gave estimates of nucleated cell counts. Sequenced by immunoSEQ multiplex PCR; TCRdb stores in-frame clones only, minus some. V, J and clone size are taken as reported in that table, and D and trimming were inferred from the DNA itself. Here the sample spans 110,000 or so clones, about four fifths being singletons. The CDR3 runs 15 residues. The germline V gene has CDR1 WSHSY and CDR2 SAAADI. J gave up 5 bases and V 2 bases, and 6 bases lay outside the gene matches. The receptor comes from a woman of 80 years or more with acute or convalescent COVID-19. Input material: peripheral blood. The rearrangement links TRBV10-2 to TRBJ2-5, with 9 bases fitting TRBD1. The CDR3 DNA reads as TGCGCCAGCAGTGAGGGGACAGGGATGAGGGAGACCCAGTACTTC. Its protein product is CASSEGTGMRETQYF.